This TCR beta chain derives from a study of CD8 T cells in ankylosing spondylitis. General study points: Researchers report that disease-linked clones proved CD8+ and relatively rare in peripheral blood. Ankylosing spondylitis blood appeared to be characterized by a TCR beta motif of eight highly homologous variants. In the blood and synovial fluid of reactive arthritis, some motif variants had been previously reported.

TCRdb re-called the 5' RACE reads with MiXCR, one entry per CDR3 protein. Counted here are 39,000 or so distinct CDR3 sequences, 9% to 12% occurring once; the ten biggest clones make up around 15%. V gave up 1 base and J gave up 0 bases, with 3 bases separating them. The CDR3 loop spans 13 amino acids. Per the germline V gene, CDR1 is GTSNPN and CDR2 is SVGIG (reference sequence). A note on this clonotype: Its target is not known.

The rearrangement links TRBV30 to TRBJ2-2, with D hard to call. The receptor comes from a male donor with ankylosing spondylitis or in good health (not recorded which). The sequencing input was blood, either unsorted or a sorted T cell fraction (not recorded which). DNA for the CDR3: TGTGCCTGGAGTGAAGCGAACACCGGGGAGCTGTTTTTT. Translated, it gives CAWSEANTGELFF.